The following is a T cell receptor (beta chain) sequence with its context. Its matching antigen is unknown. This sample is part of a study of cytomegalovirus exposure and HLA in healthy donors. Study-level background: Genetic ancestry analysis placed about 76% of the 400 or so donors that were genotyped in the Caucasian-associated cluster.

Overall study results and limits: It is likely that the observed cluster of highly shared sequence variants was a sequencing artifact. Specificity for CMV antigens was confirmed in vitro for a few of the CMV-associated chains.

PCR used 60 Vbeta primers and 13 Jbeta primers. TCRdb's table, derived via immunoSEQ multiplex PCR, lists solely in-frame clones and lacks some. The data hold roughly 170,000 clones, with 80% to 85% observed a single time. Germline loops: CDR1 SNHLY, CDR2 FYNNEI. The CDR3 spans 15 residues. The J segment lost 5 bases and the V segment lost 3 bases, leaving 10 bases of the junction unmatched. The sequenced sample was PBMCs. This chain connects TRBV2 to TRBJ2-7, with 7 bases that match TRBD2. This sequence was found in a man aged 30 to 39 in good health and CMV-seronegative. The DNA of the CDR3 is TGTGCCAGCAGTGACGTGGGCGGGAGTTTCGACGAGCAGTACTTC. Protein product: CASSDVGGSFDEQYF.